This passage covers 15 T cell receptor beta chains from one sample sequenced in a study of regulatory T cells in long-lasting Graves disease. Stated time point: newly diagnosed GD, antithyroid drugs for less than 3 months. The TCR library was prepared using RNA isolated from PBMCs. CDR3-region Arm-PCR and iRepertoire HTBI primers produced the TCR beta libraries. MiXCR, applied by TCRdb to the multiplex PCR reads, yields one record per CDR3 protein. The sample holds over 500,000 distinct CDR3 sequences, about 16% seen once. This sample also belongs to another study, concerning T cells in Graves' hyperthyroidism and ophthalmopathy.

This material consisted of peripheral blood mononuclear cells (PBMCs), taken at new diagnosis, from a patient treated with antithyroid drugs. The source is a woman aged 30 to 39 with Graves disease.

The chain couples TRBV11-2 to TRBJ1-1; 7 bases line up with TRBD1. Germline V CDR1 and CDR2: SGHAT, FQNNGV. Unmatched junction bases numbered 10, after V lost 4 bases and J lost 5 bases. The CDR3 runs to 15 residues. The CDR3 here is CASSSRGQLGTEAFF. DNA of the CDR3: TGTGCCAGCAGCTCGAGGGGGCAATTGGGTACTGAAGCTTTCTTT.

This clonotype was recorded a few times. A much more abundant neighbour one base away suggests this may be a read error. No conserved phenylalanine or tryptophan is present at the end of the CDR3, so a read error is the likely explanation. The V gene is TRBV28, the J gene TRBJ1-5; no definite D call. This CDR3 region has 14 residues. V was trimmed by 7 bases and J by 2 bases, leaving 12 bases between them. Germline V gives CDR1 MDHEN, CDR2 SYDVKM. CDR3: CASTLTGGNQPQHS. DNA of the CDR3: TGTGCCAGCACTCTGACCGGGGGCAATCAGCCCCAGCATTCT.

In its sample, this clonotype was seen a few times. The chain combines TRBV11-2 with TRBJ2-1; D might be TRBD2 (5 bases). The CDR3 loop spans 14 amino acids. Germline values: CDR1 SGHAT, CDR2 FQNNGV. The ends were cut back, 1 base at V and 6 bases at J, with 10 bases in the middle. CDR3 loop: CASSLAHGVNEQFF. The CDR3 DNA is TGTGCCAGCAGCTTAGCCCACGGGGTCAATGAGCAGTTCTTC.

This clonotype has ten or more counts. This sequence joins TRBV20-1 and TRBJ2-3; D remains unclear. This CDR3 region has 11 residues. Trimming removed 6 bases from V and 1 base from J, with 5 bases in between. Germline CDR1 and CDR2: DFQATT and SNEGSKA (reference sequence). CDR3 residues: CSAKRTDTQYF. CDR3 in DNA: TGCAGTGCAAAGCGCACAGATACGCAGTATTTT.

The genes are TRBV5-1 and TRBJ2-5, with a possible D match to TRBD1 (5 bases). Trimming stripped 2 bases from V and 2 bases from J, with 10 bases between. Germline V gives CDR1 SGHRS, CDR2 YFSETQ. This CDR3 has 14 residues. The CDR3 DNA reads TGCGCCAGCAGCTTACGTCCAGGGCAAGAGACCCAGTACTTC. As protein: CASSLRPGQETQYF.

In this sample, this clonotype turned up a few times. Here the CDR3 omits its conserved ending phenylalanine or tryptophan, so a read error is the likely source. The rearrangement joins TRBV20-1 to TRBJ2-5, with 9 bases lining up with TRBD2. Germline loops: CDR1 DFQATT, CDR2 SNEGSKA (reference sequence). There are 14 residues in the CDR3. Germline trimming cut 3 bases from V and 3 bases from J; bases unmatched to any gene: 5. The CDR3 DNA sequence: TGCAGTGCTAGTAAGGGACTAGCAGAAGAGACCCAGTACCTC. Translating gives CSASKGLAEETQYL.

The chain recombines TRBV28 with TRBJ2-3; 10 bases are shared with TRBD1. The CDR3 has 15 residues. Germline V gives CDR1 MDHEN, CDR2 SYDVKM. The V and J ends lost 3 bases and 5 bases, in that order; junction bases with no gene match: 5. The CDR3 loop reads CASSFRGQGIDTQYF. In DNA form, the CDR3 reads TGTGCCAGCAGTTTTCGGGGACAGGGGATAGATACGCAGTATTTT.

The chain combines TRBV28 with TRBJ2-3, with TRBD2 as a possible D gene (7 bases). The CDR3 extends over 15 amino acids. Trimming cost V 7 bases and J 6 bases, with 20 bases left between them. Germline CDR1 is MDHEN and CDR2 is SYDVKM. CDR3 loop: CASTQGGGGKDTQYF. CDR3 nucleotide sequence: TGTGCCAGCACCCAAGGGGGGGGGGGGAAGGATACGCAGTATTTT.

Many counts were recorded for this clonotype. As DNA, the CDR3 is TGTGCCAGCAGTTTCCCCCCCCGGACAGGGGTCTCACCCCTCCACTTT. It yields the protein CASSFPPRTGVSPLHF. V gene TRBV27 combines with J gene TRBJ1-6; 9 bases map to TRBD1. Germline V gene sequence: CDR1 MNHEY, CDR2 SMNVEV (reference sequence). The CDR3 spans 16 residues. V was clipped by 3 bases and J by 10 bases; unmatched bases: 10.

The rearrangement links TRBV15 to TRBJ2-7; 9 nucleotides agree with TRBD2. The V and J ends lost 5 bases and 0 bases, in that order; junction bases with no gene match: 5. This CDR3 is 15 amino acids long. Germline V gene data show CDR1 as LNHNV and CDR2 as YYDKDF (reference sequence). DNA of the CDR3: TGTGCCACCAGCGAAGCGGGAGGTTCCTCCTACGAGCAGTACTTC. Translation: CATSEAGGSSYEQYF.

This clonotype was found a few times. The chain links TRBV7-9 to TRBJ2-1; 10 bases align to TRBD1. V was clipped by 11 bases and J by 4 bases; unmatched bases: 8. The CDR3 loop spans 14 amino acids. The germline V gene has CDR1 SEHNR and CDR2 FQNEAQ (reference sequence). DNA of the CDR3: TGTGCCGAAGGGGCGGGACAGGGGTACAATGAGCAGTTCTTC. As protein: CAEGAGQGYNEQFF.

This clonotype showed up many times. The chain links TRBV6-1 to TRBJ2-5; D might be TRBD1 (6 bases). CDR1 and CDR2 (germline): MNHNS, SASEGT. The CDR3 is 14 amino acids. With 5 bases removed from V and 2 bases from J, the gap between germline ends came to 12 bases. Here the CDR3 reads CASSRTELQETQYF. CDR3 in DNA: TGTGCCAGCAGTAGGACAGAACTTCAAGAGACCCAGTACTTC.

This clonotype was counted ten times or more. The DNA for the CDR3 is TGTGCCACCAGTGACCCAAACAGGGGTGGCTACGAGCAGTACTTC. Translation: CATSDPNRGGYEQYF. The chain employs TRBV24-1 and TRBJ2-7; 7 bases match TRBD1. From germline, CDR1 is KGHDR and CDR2 SFDVKD. Trimming took 4 bases from V and 3 from J; bases not matched to a gene: 8. The CDR3 consists of 15 residues.

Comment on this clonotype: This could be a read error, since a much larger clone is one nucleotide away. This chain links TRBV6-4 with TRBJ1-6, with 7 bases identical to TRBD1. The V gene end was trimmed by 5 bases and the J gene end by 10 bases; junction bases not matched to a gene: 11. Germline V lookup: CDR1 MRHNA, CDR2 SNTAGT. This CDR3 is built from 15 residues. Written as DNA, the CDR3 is TGTGCCAGCAGTTTATCAGACAGGGCAAACTCACCCCTCCACTTT. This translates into CASSLSDRANSPLHF.

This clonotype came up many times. The CDR3 protein is CSAQGHRGYTF. The CDR3 nucleotides read TGCAGTGCCCAGGGTCATCGGGGCTACACCTTC. The gene calls are TRBV20-1 and TRBJ1-2, with D possibly being TRBD1 (5 bases). Germline CDR1 is DFQATT and CDR2 is SNEGSKA (reference sequence). Trimming shortened V by 6 bases and J by 8 bases, and 13 bases separated the two germline ends. This CDR3 has 11 amino acids.